This TCR beta chain was profiled in a study of OX40 agonist ivuxolimab in advanced cancers. Overall study findings and caveats: Several nonresponders also turned out to have low normalized T-cell clonal expansion. Clones of CD4+ and CD8+ blood T cells grew by week 6 at doses of 0.1 to 3.0 mg/kg. Patients who responded partially at 0.1-3.0 mg/kg showed clonal expansion ranking among the lowest.

Details on this clone: Its target is not known.

Sampling of blood occurred at baseline, cycle 4 day 1, and cycle 7 day 1. Sequenced by immunoSEQ multiplex PCR; TCRdb stores in-frame clones only, minus some. The table shows some 41,000 clones, with 85% occurring only once. After removal of 4 bases from V and 6 bases from J, the junction contained 9 bases not matched to a gene. CDR1 and CDR2 from the germline V gene are LGHNA and YSLEER. The CDR3 runs to 15 residues. The sequencing here drew on CD4+ or CD8+ T cells sorted from blood, taken in a trial of the OX40 agonist ivuxolimab. This receptor was taken from an adult with an advanced solid tumor such as melanoma, head and neck, liver or kidney cancer. The chain uses TRBV4-3 and TRBJ1-3; 7 bases are a match to TRBD1. The CDR3 coding sequence is TGCGCCAGCAGCCCTGACAGGGCCTCGACAAACACCATATATTTT. Translating gives CASSPDRASTNTIYF.